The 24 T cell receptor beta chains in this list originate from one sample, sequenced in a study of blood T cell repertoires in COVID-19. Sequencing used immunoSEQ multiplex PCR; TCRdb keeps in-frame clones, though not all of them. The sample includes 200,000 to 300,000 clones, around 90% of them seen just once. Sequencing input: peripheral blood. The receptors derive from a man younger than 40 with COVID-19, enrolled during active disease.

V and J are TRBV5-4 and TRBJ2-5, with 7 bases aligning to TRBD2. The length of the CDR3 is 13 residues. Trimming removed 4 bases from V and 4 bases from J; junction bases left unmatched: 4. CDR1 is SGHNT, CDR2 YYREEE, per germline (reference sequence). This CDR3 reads CASSAGGGETQYF. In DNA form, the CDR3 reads TGTGCCAGCAGCGCTGGGGGGGGAGAGACCCAGTACTTC. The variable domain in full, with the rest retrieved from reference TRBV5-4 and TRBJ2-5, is ETGVTQSPTHLIKTRGQQVTLRCSSQSGHNTVSWYQQALGQGPQFIFQYYREEENGRGNFPPRFSGLQFPNYSSELNVNALELDDSALYLCASSAGGGETQYFGPGTRLLVL.

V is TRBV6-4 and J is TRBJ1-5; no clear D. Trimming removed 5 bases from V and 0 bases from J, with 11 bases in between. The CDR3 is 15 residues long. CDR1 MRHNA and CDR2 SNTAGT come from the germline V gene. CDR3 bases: TGTGCCAGCAGTTCTAGACGGGTTAGCAATCAGCCCCAGCATTTT. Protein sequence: CASSSRRVSNQPQHF.

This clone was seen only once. CDR3 region: CASSQKGQGETEAFF. CDR3 coding DNA: TGCGCCAGCAGCCAAAAGGGACAGGGGGAAACTGAAGCTTTCTTT. The V call is TRBV4-1, the J call TRBJ1-1, with 11 positions matching TRBD1. CDR3 length: 15 residues. With V trimmed by 2 bases and J by 5 bases, 4 bases remained unmatched. Germline CDR1 MGHRA, CDR2 YSYEKL.

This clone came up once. The CDR3 loop is CASRSGSGATYNEQFF. The CDR3 DNA is TGTGCCAGCAGGTCTGGGTCAGGGGCTACTTACAATGAGCAGTTCTTC. The V gene is TRBV19, the J gene TRBJ2-1; D might be TRBD1 (6 bases). Germline V gene data show CDR1 as LNHDA and CDR2 as SQIVND (reference sequence). Trimming pared 9 bases from V and 4 bases from J, leaving 22 bases between. This CDR3 contains 16 residues.

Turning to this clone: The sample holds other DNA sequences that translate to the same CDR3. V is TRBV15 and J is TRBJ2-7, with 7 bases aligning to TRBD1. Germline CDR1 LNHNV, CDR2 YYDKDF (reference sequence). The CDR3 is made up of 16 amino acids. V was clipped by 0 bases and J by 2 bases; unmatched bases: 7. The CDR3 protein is CATSRDRGQNPYEQYF. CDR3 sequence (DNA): TGTGCCACCAGCAGAGATAGGGGACAGAACCCCTACGAGCAGTACTTC.

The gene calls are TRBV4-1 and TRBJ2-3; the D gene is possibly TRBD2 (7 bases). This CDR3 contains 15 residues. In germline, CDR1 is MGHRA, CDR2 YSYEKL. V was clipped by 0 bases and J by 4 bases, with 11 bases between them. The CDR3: CASSQDRGAPDTQYF. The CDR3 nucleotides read TGCGCCAGCAGCCAAGATCGGGGGGCCCCAGATACGCAGTATTTT.

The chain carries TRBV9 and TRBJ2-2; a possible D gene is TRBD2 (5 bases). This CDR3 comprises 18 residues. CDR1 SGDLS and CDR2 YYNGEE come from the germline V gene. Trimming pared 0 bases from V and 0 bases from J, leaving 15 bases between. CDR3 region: CASSVERLAEPNTGELFF. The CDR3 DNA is TGTGCCAGCAGCGTAGAGCGGTTGGCAGAACCGAACACCGGGGAGCTGTTTTTT.

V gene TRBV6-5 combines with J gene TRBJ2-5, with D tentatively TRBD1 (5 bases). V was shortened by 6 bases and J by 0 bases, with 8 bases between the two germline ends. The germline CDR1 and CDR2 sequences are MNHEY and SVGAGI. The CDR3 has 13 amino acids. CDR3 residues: CASRTAYQETQYF. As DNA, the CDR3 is TGTGCCAGCAGGACAGCCTACCAAGAGACCCAGTACTTC.

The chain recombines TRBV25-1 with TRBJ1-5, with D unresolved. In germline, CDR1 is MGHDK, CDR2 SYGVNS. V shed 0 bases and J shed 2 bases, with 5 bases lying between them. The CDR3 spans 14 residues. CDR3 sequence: CASSEYSGNQPQHF. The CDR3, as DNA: TGTGCCAGCAGTGAATATTCAGGCAATCAGCCCCAGCATTTT.

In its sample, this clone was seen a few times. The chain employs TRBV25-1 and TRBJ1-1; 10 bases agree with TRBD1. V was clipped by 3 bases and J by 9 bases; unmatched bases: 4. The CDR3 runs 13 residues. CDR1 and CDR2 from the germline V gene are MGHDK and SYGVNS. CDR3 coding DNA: TGTGCCAGCAGTGAGGGGGGACAGGGGAAAGCTTTCTTT. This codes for CASSEGGQGKAFF.

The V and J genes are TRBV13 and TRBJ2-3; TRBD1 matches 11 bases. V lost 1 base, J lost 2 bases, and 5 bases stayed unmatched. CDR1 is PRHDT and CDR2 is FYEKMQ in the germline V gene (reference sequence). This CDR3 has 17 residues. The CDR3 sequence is CASSLAGTGGSTDTQYF. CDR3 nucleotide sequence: TGTGCCAGCAGCTTAGCTGGGACAGGGGGTTCCACAGATACGCAGTATTTT. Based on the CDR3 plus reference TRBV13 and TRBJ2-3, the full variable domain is AAGVIQSPRHLIKEKRETATLKCYPIPRHDTVYWYQQGPGQDPQFLISFYEKMQSDKGSIPDRFSAQQFSDYHSELNMSSLELGDSALYFCASSLAGTGGSTDTQYFGPGTRLTVL.

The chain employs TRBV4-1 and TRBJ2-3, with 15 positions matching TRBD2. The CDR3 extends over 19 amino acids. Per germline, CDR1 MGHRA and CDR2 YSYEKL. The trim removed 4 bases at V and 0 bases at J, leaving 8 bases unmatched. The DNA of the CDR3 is TGCGCCAGCAGCCTCAGAGGGACTAGCGGGGGGACTAGCACAGATACGCAGTATTTT. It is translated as CASSLRGTSGGTSTDTQYF.

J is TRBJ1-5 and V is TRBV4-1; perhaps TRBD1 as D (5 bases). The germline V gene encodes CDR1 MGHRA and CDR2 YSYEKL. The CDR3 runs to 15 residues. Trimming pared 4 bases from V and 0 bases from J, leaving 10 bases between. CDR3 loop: CASSPDRDSNQPQHF. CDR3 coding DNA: TGCGCCAGCAGCCCCGACAGAGATAGCAATCAGCCCCAGCATTTT.

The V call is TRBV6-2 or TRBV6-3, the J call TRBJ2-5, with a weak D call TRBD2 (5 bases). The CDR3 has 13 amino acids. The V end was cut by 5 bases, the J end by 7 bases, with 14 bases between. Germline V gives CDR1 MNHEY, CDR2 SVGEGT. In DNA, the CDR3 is TGTGCCAGCAGTCAAGGACGGGATCGGACCCAGTACTTC. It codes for CASSQGRDRTQYF.

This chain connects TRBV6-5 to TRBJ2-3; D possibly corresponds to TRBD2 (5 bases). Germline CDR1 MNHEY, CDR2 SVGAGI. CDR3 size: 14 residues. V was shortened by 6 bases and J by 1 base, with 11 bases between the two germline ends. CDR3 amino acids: CASRPGVGTDTQYF. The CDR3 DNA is TGTGCCAGCAGGCCCGGGGTGGGCACAGATACGCAGTATTTT.

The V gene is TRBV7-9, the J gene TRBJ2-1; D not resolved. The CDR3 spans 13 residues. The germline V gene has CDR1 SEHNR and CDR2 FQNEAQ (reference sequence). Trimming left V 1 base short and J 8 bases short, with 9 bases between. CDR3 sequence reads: CASSLGPSDEQFF. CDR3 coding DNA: TGTGCCAGCAGCTTAGGGCCCAGCGATGAGCAGTTCTTC.

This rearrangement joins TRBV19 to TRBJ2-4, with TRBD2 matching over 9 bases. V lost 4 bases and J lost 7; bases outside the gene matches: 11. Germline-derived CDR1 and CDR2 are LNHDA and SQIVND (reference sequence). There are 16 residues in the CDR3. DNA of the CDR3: TGTGCCAGTAGTAGGGGGACTAGCTTTGAGTGGAACATTCAGTACTTC. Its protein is CASSRGTSFEWNIQYF.

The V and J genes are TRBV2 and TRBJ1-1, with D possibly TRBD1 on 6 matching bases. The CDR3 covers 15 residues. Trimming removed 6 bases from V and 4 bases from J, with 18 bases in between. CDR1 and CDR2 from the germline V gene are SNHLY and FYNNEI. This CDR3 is CASRAPGGGGTEAFF. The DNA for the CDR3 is TGTGCCAGCAGGGCCCCCGGCGGGGGCGGCACTGAAGCTTTCTTT. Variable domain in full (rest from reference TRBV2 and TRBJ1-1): EPEVTQTPSHQVTQMGQEVILRCVPISNHLYFYWYRQILGQKVEFLVSFYNNEISEKSEIFDDQFSVERPDGSNFTLKIRSTKLEDSAMYFCASRAPGGGGTEAFFGQGTRLTVV.

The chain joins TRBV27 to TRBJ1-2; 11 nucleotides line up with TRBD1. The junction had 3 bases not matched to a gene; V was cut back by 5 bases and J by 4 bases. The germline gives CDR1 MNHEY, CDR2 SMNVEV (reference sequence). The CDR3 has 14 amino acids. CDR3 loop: CASSRGQGVYGYTF. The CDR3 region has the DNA TGTGCCAGCAGTCGGGGACAGGGGGTCTATGGCTACACCTTC.

In DNA form, the CDR3 reads TGCGCCAGCAGCTCCAGCTCTGGGGCCAACGTCCTGACTTTC. Amino acids: CASSSSSGANVLTF. V and J are TRBV5-1 and TRBJ2-6; D is unresolved. Per the germline V gene, CDR1 is SGHRS and CDR2 is YFSETQ. V lost 3 bases and J 0 bases, leaving 4 bases between the germline ends. CDR3 length: 14 residues.

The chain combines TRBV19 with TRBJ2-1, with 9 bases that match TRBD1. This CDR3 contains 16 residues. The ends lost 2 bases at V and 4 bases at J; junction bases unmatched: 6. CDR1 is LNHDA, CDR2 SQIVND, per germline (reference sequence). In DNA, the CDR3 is TGTGCCAGTAGTATACTAGGGACAGGGTTATACAATGAGCAGTTCTTC. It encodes CASSILGTGLYNEQFF.

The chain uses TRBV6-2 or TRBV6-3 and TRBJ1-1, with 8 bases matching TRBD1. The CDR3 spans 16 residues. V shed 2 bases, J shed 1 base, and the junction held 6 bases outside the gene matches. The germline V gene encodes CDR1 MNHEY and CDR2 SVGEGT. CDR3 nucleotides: TGTGCCAGCAGTTACGGGCAGGGGGCCCCGAACACTGAAGCTTTCTTT. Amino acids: CASSYGQGAPNTEAFF.

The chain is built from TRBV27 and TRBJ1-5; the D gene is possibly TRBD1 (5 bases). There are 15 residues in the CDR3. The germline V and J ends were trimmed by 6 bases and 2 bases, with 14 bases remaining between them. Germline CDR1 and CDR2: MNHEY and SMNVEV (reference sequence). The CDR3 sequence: CASRDQGYGNQPQHF. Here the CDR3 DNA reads TGTGCCAGCAGGGATCAGGGTTACGGCAATCAGCCCCAGCATTTT.

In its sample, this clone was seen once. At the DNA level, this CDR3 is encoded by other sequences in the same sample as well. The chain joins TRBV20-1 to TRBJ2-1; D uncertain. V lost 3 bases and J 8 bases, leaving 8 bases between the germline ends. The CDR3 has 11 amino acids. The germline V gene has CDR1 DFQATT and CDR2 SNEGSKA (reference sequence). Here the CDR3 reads CSARSGHEQFF. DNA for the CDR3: TGCAGTGCTAGGTCTGGGCATGAGCAGTTCTTC.